This is a list of T cell receptor beta chains from one sample in a study of T-cell reconstitution after alpha-beta-depleted transplantation in children. TCRdb passed the PCR reads through MiXCR, listing each CDR3 protein once. This sample has about 870,000 distinct CDR3 sequences, with 16% found just once. The sample was PBMCs, mostly from graft donor cells, taken 360 days after TCRalphabeta/CD19-depleted stem cell transplant. The receptors here all came from a male patient under 18 who had a stem cell transplant for acute lymphoblastic leukemia, so the T cells may come from the graft donor. The conserved cysteine and the conserved F or W are not part of the CDR3 here. Some rows have no size entry. The others give once, few or many, or a class for an expanded clone.

clone_size j_call v_call cdr3_aa
- TRBJ1-5 TRBV29-1 SVAEGFNQPQH
- TRBJ2-1 TRBV11-2 ASSQGTGGVNEQF
- TRBJ2-7 TRBV4-2 ASSQVVRTSGYEQY
few TRBJ2-1 TRBV29-1 SVDEGGSYNEQF
few TRBJ2-3 TRBV7-8 ASKARSTDTQY
- TRBJ2-1 TRBV5-1 ASAAGQGVSYNEQF
few TRBJ2-7 TRBV20-1 SASPGGFGQY
few TRBJ1-1 TRBV7-9 ASSLAAGRDAF
few TRBJ1-6 TRBV21-1 ASRRMGSSLH
- TRBJ2-3 TRBV5-1 ASSFETGFDTQY
- TRBJ2-2 TRBV24-1 ATSGYTENTGELF
few TRBJ1-5 TRBV7-8 ASSLEGGLGYQPQH
- TRBJ2-7 TRBV29-1 SVEDDRRGDEQY
- TRBJ2-3 TRBV5-1 ASSLDYRDTQY
many TRBJ2-7 TRBV20-1 SASGRTARRY
many TRBJ2-3 TRBV29-1 SVAELLIAQY
few TRBJ2-2 TRBV4-1 ASSQAGVTQAGELF
- TRBJ2-2 TRBV21-1 ASSKGENTGELF
many TRBJ2-7 TRBV15 ATSINSAYEQY
- TRBJ2-2 TRBV1 TSSQEKTSGWAGELF
few TRBJ2-1 TRBV7-9 ASSLDRRSSYNEQF
few TRBJ2-1 TRBV9 ASSVVSREQF
- TRBJ2-3 TRBV2 ASSRDRGLDTDTQY
few TRBJ2-1 TRBV7-3 ASSPPRTSTYNEQF
few TRBJ2-3 TRBV12-3/TRBV12-4 ASKGALTDTQY
- TRBJ1-4 TRBV12-3/TRBV12-4 ASADRKKTNEKLF
- TRBJ2-4 TRBV30 AWTGPALAKNIQY
few TRBJ2-1 TRBV11-2 ASSFESFYNEQF
few TRBJ1-5 TRBV7-9 ASAKAGEHQPQH
many TRBJ1-1 TRBV29-1 SVGTGGSTTEAF
- TRBJ1-1 TRBV5-1 ASSFTGGSSTEAF
- TRBJ2-7 TRBV11-2 AIHRGPYEQY
few TRBJ2-2 TRBV7-3 ASSLTGTPVSGELF
- TRBJ2-1 TRBV2 ASNPAWGQGVVNEQF
many TRBJ2-5 TRBV12-3/TRBV12-4 ASSLPGQQETQY
- TRBJ2-3 TRBV5-5 ASGGLAFTDTQY
few TRBJ1-2 TRBV11-2 ASSQRQGRYYGYT
few TRBJ2-4 TRBV3-1 ASSLTGWLAKNIQY
- TRBJ2-7 TRBV5-1 ASSSDPAGGSPYEQY
few TRBJ2-5 TRBV11-2 ASSLVGRTGYQETQY
few TRBJ2-4 TRBV4-1 ASSQHSILDSLAKNIQY
- TRBJ2-2 TRBV29-1 SAVGTGGGVGELF
- TRBJ1-2 TRBV20-1 SARDLGYGYT
- TRBJ1-2 TRBV29-1 SVGEGSHYGYT
- TRBJ1-6 TRBV3-1 ASSRAGGTLH
- TRBJ2-1 TRBV10-2 ASSEPGGPSVDEQF
- TRBJ2-1 TRBV12-3/TRBV12-4 ASSSLAGGWEQF
once TRBJ1-4 TRBV12-3/TRBV12-4 ASSFYGATNEKLF
- TRBJ2-5 TRBV12-5 ASAPGTGQTQY
many TRBJ2-3 TRBV3-1 ASSLRIRRTSTDTQY
- TRBJ2-7 TRBV11-2 ASLRGEGYEQY
few TRBJ1-1 TRBV27 ASSLSILEGAF
- TRBJ1-1 TRBV4-1 ASSQEGTGTVNTEAF
- TRBJ1-2 TRBV20-1 SARLNYGYT
few TRBJ1-2 TRBV6-5 ASRSDTLQYGYT
- TRBJ2-7 TRBV7-9 ASSLPFDTRGQGLY